A single sample gave rise to the 14 T cell receptor beta chains below, sequenced in a study of T cell responses to AZD1222 COVID-19 vaccine (dated by TCRdb to the early 2020s). Library method: the immunoSEQ multiplex PCR assay. TCRdb limited this immuneACCESS table to in-frame rearrangements with V and J called. A share of clones is missing; checked studies link under half to unresolved V genes, and the rest is unexplained. This sample holds about 120,000 clones; 85% to 95% were observed only once. Just under 3% of the sample is in the top ten clones. Reading the label with the study, this specimen's time point is: baseline before first vaccination. The sequenced sample was peripheral blood, obtained on day 0 of AZD1222 vaccination. Receptor source: an adult in good health.

The chain joins TRBV2 to TRBJ1-1; perhaps TRBD1 as D (6 bases). The CDR3 length is 15 residues. The V end lost 3 bases, the J end lost 3 bases, and 14 bases lay between the germline ends. Germline-derived CDR1 and CDR2 are SNHLY and FYNNEI. CDR3 in DNA: TGTGCCAGCAGTGAGACCAGGGGAAGGTACACTGAAGCTTTCTTT. Translating it yields CASSETRGRYTEAFF.

This chain links TRBV27 with TRBJ1-1; tentatively, D is TRBD1 (5 bases). Germline assignment: CDR1 MNHEY and CDR2 SMNVEV (reference sequence). Trimming pared 0 bases from V and 11 bases from J, leaving 19 bases between. This CDR3 has 15 residues. CDR3 sequence reads: CASSLSGTMGGMAFF. The CDR3 bases are TGTGCCAGCAGTTTATCAGGGACGATGGGAGGGATGGCTTTCTTT.

The chain joins TRBV2 to TRBJ2-1, with D uncertain. This CDR3 has 12 amino acids. Trimming cost V 7 bases and J 7 bases, with 11 bases left between them. Germline-derived CDR1 and CDR2 are SNHLY and FYNNEI. The CDR3 DNA sequence: TGTGCCAGCAACCGGGTTGGGAATGAGCAGTTCTTC. Translation gives CASNRVGNEQFF.

CDR3 nucleotides: TGTGCCAGCAGTTTGCGTCCTCAAGAGACCCAGTACTTC. Translating it yields CASSLRPQETQYF. This chain connects TRBV28 to TRBJ2-5; no clear D gene. The germline gives CDR1 MDHEN, CDR2 SYDVKM. Trimming took 3 bases from V and 2 from J, leaving 7 bases between them. The CDR3 runs 13 residues.

This chain uses TRBV5-6 with TRBJ2-7; TRBD2 agrees at 7 bases. V gave up 7 bases and J gave up 7 bases; unmatched junction bases: 5. Germline V gene lookup returns CDR1 SGHDT and CDR2 YYEEEE. CDR3 length: 11 amino acids. In DNA form, the CDR3 reads TGTGCCAGCCGTCAAGCGGGAGAGCAGTACTTC. Amino acid sequence: CASRQAGEQYF. The entire variable domain, with the rest obtained from reference TRBV5-6 and TRBJ2-7, is as follows: DAGVTQSPTHLIKTRGQQVTLRCSPKSGHDTVSWYQQALGQGPQFIFQYYEEEERQRGNFPDRFSGHQFPNYSSELNVNALLLGDSALYLCASRQAGEQYFGPGTRLTVT.

The table lists this clone with a count of one. V is TRBV5-1 and J is TRBJ1-5; 7 bases are shared with TRBD1. This CDR3 is 17 amino acids long. The trim removed 4 bases at V and 1 base at J, leaving 11 bases unmatched. Germline lookup yields CDR1 SGHRS and CDR2 YFSETQ. The CDR3 DNA follows: TGCGCCAGCAGCCCTGTGCCACAGGGGATGAGCAATCAGCCCCAGCATTTT. The encoded protein is CASSPVPQGMSNQPQHF.

The chain has TRBV2 and TRBJ1-4; D remains ambiguous. The CDR3 sequence is 16 residues long. The germline CDR1 and CDR2 sequences are SNHLY and FYNNEI. V was clipped by 6 bases and J by 2 bases, with 16 bases between them. Here the CDR3 DNA reads TGTGCCAGCAGGGACCGGGGATCTCTGACTAATGAAAAACTGTTTTTT. Translation: CASRDRGSLTNEKLFF.

The chain is built from TRBV28 and TRBJ2-1; either TRBD1 or TRBD2 may supply D (5 bases each). The CDR3 consists of 11 residues. With 11 bases removed from V and 9 bases from J, the gap between germline ends came to 14 bases. Germline V gives CDR1 MDHEN, CDR2 SYDVKM. The CDR3 DNA sequence: TGTGCCTCTCACCTCGGGGCTGAGCAGTTCTTC. This codes for CASHLGAEQFF.

The V call is TRBV7-9, the J call TRBJ2-1, with D perhaps matching TRBD1 (7 bases). Trimming shortened V by 5 bases and J by 2 bases, and 22 bases separated the two germline ends. CDR3 length: 18 amino acids. The V gene's germline CDR1 is SEHNR and CDR2 FQNEAQ (reference sequence). The CDR3 loop is CASSPVGSGQGAYNEQFF. DNA for the CDR3: TGTGCCAGCAGCCCCGTCGGGAGCGGGCAGGGGGCCTACAATGAGCAGTTCTTC.

The chain has TRBV13 and TRBJ2-3; D ambiguous. The ends were cut back, 5 bases at V and 6 bases at J, with 9 bases in the middle. From germline, CDR1 is PRHDT and CDR2 FYEKMQ (reference sequence). The CDR3 covers 12 residues. The CDR3 sequence: CASSPGMDTQYF. The CDR3 nucleotides read TGTGCCAGCAGCCCCGGTATGGATACGCAGTATTTT.

The V and J genes are TRBV9 and TRBJ2-2; D might be TRBD2 (6 bases). V shed 0 bases and J shed 4 bases, with 13 bases lying between them. The germline gives CDR1 SGDLS, CDR2 YYNGEE. This CDR3 region has 16 residues. The CDR3 coding sequence is TGTGCCAGCAGCGTAGGAGGGAGGACCTTCACCGGGGAGCTGTTTTTT. Its protein product is CASSVGGRTFTGELFF.

The chain employs TRBV5-1 and TRBJ2-1, with D tentatively TRBD1 (6 bases). V was shortened by 4 bases and J by 5 bases, with 13 bases between the two germline ends. Germline V gene sequence: CDR1 SGHRS, CDR2 YFSETQ. This CDR3 has 14 amino acids. The DNA for the CDR3 is TGCGCCAGCAGCCCTTTTCGGACAGACAATGAGCAGTTCTTC. It codes for CASSPFRTDNEQFF.

This chain joins TRBV13 and TRBJ1-1; 7 positions agree with TRBD1. Germline V gene sequence: CDR1 PRHDT, CDR2 FYEKMQ (reference sequence). CDR3 length: 16 amino acids. After removal of 5 bases from V and 6 bases from J, the junction contained 15 bases not matched to a gene. CDR3 region: CASSLTGAGGRAEAFF. The CDR3 DNA reads TGTGCCAGCAGCCTGACCGGGGCAGGGGGTAGAGCTGAAGCTTTCTTT.

On this clone: The sample has other DNA sequences that encode this CDR3 too. DNA for the CDR3: TGTGCCAGCAGCACTCCCCCCGGGACAGGGGCTACCGGGGAGCTGTTTTTT. Translated, it gives CASSTPPGTGATGELFF. The chain recombines TRBV5-5 with TRBJ2-2; 10 positions agree with TRBD1. Germline lookup yields CDR1 SGHKS and CDR2 YYEKEE (reference sequence). V gave up 4 bases and J gave up 5 bases; unmatched junction bases: 11. CDR3 length equals 17 residues.